This is a list of T cell receptor beta chains from one sample in a study of blood T cell repertoires in COVID-19. The table came from immunoSEQ multiplex PCR; TCRdb's copy has only in-frame clones and leaves some out. The sample lists 90,000 to 100,000 clones; roughly 90% were seen once. The sequencing sample was made of peripheral blood. The receptors stem from a man aged 80 or over with acute or convalescent COVID-19. CDR3s include the opening cysteine and the closing phenylalanine or tryptophan. D genes are given only for firm matches. Part of the rows lack a size; the others show once, few, many or a class for expanded clones.

clone_size | j_call | d_call | v_call | cdr3_aa | cdr3_nt
NA | TRBJ2-1 | NA | TRBV7-8 | CASSFQGGYNEQFF | TGTGCCAGCAGCTTTCAGGGGGGCTACAATGAGCAGTTCTTC
NA | TRBJ2-3 | NA | TRBV6-5 | CASRTGTSSTDTQYF | TGTGCCAGTCGTACGGGGACTTCTAGCACAGATACGCAGTATTTT
few | TRBJ1-2 | NA | TRBV3-1/TRBV3-2 | CASSPPGGARNGYTF | TGTGCCAGCAGTCCTCCCGGGGGGGCCCGGAATGGCTACACCTTC
NA | TRBJ2-1 | NA | TRBV7-3 | CASSLAGANYNEQFF | TGTGCCAGCAGCTTAGCGGGGGCTAACTACAATGAGCAGTTCTTC
few | TRBJ2-2 | NA | TRBV6-5 | CASSKDREGAGELFF | TGTGCCAGCAGTAAGGACAGGGAGGGGGCCGGGGAGCTGTTTTTT
NA | TRBJ2-1 | NA | TRBV20-1 | CKGGRNEQFF | TGCAAGGGGGGGAGGAATGAGCAGTTCTTC
NA | TRBJ1-6 | NA | TRBV6-6 | CASSTLGQGSNSPLHF | TGTGCCAGCAGTACCCTAGGACAAGGGTCGAATTCACCCCTCCACTTT
NA | TRBJ1-4 | NA | TRBV2 | CASSGSGRVDEKLFF | TGTGCCAGCAGTGGTTCTGGCAGGGTGGATGAAAAACTGTTTTTT
once | TRBJ2-5 | NA | TRBV6-2/TRBV6-3 | CASSRQQGPETQYF | TGTGCCAGCAGCAGACAACAGGGCCCGGAGACCCAGTACTTC
few | TRBJ1-1 | NA | TRBV19 | CASSPGRDTEAFF | TGTGCCAGTAGCCCCGGCCGGGACACTGAAGCTTTCTTT
NA | TRBJ2-3 | NA | TRBV5-4 | CASSRTTGPTDTQYF | TGTGCCAGCAGCCGAACTACAGGACCCACAGATACGCAGTATTTT
NA | TRBJ1-5 | NA | TRBV19 | CASSIFPGASNQPQHF | TGTGCCAGTAGTATATTCCCAGGGGCGAGCAATCAGCCCCAGCATTTT
few | TRBJ2-1 | TRBD1 | TRBV5-1 | CASSLGTGVRNEQFF | TGCGCCAGCAGCTTGGGGACAGGGGTAAGGAATGAGCAGTTCTTC
NA | TRBJ2-3 | TRBD2 | TRBV19 | CASSPLSGTSSDTQYF | TGTGCCAGTAGCCCCCTCAGCGGGACGAGCTCAGATACGCAGTATTTT
few | TRBJ1-5 | NA | TRBV6-5 | CASTRGIEQPQHF | TGTGCCAGTACGCGGGGGATAGAACAGCCCCAGCATTTT
once | TRBJ2-3 | NA | TRBV10-3 | CASGSGGQADTQYF | TGTGCCTCTGGTTCTGGTGGCCAAGCAGATACGCAGTATTTT
NA | TRBJ2-7 | NA | TRBV29-1 | CSVFVSRSGEQYF | TGCAGCGTCTTCGTTTCGCGGTCGGGAGAGCAGTACTTC
few | TRBJ1-6 | NA | TRBV7-2 | CASSLETGLASPLHF | TGTGCCAGCAGCTTAGAAACAGGGTTGGCTTCACCCCTCCACTTT
NA | TRBJ1-5 | NA | TRBV4-3 | CASSQDRGQGVNQPQHF | TGCGCCAGCAGCCAAGATAGGGGACAAGGGGTCAATCAGCCCCAGCATTTT
NA | TRBJ2-3 | TRBD2 | TRBV19 | CASSPQWGLRSTDTQYF | TGTGCCAGTAGTCCTCAATGGGGACTACGAAGCACAGATACGCAGTATTTT
NA | TRBJ2-7 | TRBD2 | TRBV12-3/TRBV12-4 | CASTAGGPREQYF | TGTGCCAGCACTGCGGGAGGGCCCCGGGAGCAGTACTTC
NA | TRBJ1-2 | NA | TRBV28 | CASSPGGAGYGYTF | TGTGCCAGCAGCCCGGGGGGGGCTGGCTATGGCTACACCTTC
NA | TRBJ2-1 | TRBD1 | TRBV29-1 | CSVEDRQQGDIHEQFF | TGCAGCGTTGAAGATAGGCAACAGGGGGATATACATGAGCAGTTCTTC
NA | TRBJ2-7 | NA | TRBV28 | CASSPHRDNSYEQYF | TGTGCCAGCAGCCCCCACCGGGACAACTCCTACGAGCAGTACTTC
NA | TRBJ2-5 | TRBD2 | TRBV2 | CASSLAGVSRETQYF | TGTGCCAGCTCTTTAGCGGGAGTTAGCAGAGAGACCCAGTACTTC
NA | TRBJ1-6 | NA | TRBV7-2 | CASSPNGVQNSPLHF | TGTGCCAGCAGCCCAAACGGGGTTCAGAATTCACCCCTCCACTTT
NA | TRBJ1-5 | TRBD1 | TRBV15 | CATGTGTGAGQPQHF | TGTGCCACCGGAACCGGGACAGGGGCAGGGCAGCCCCAGCATTTT
NA | TRBJ1-2 | TRBD1 | TRBV6-6 | CASSPGQNYGYTF | TGTGCCAGCAGTCCGGGACAGAACTATGGCTACACCTTC
NA | TRBJ2-1 | TRBD2 | TRBV7-3 | CASSPGGDEQFF | TGTGCCAGCAGCCCGGGGGGGGATGAGCAGTTCTTC
NA | TRBJ2-1 | TRBD2 | TRBV28 | CASRGTSEYNEQFF | TGTGCCAGCAGGGGGACTAGCGAATACAATGAGCAGTTCTTC